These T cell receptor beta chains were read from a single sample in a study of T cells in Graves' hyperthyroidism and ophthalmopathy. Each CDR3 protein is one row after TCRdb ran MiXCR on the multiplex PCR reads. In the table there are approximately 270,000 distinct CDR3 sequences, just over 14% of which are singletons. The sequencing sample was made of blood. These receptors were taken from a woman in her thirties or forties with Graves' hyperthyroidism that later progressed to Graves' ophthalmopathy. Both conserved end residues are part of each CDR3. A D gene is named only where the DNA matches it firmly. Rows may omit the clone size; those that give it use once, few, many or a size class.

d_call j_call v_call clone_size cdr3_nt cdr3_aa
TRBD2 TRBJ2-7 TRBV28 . TGTGCCAGCAGTTTCCCGGGACTAGCGGGAGGTGACTACGAGCAGTACTTC CASSFPGLAGGDYEQYF
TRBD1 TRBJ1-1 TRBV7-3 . TGTGCCAGCAGAAAAAGATCGACAGGGGGGAAGAACACTGAAGCTTTCTTT CASRKRSTGGKNTEAFF
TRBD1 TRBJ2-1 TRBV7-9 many TGTGCCAGCAGCTTAGCGCTTGGACAGGGGATTGAGCAGTTCTTC CASSLALGQGIEQFF
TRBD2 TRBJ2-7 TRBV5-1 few TGCGCCAGCAGCTTGGCATCCGGACTAGCGGGAGTCGAGCAGTACTTC CASSLASGLAGVEQYF
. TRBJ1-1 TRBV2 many TGTGCCAGCAAGAGCACTGAAGCTTTCTTT CASKSTEAFF
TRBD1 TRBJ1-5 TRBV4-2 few TGTGCCAGCAGCCAAGATGGACAGGGTCATCGGCCCCAGCATTTT CASSQDGQGHRPQHF
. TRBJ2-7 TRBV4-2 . TGTGCCAGCAGCCATTCAAACAGGGAGGGCGAGCAGTACTTC CASSHSNREGEQYF
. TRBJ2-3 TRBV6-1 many TGTGCCAGTTCCGGGACGACAGTAGATACGCAGTATTTT CASSGTTVDTQYF
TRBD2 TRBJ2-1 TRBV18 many TGTGCCAGCTCACCACCGGGACTAGCGGGAGTCGAGAATGAGCAGTTCTTC CASSPPGLAGVENEQFF
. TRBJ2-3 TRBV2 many TGTGCCAGCAGTCCAGGGGAGGGGACAGATACGCAGTATTTT CASSPGEGTDTQYF
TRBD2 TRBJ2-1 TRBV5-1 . TGCGCCAGCAGCCTTAGCGGGATAAGGTACAATGAGCAGTTCTTC CASSLSGIRYNEQFF
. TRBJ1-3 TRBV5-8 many TGTGCCAGCAGCTTGGAAAGTCCGAAGTCCGGAAACACCATATATTTT CASSLESPKSGNTIYF
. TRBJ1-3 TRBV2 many TGTGCCAGCAGTGTGGCCCTCTCTGGAAACACCATATATTTT CASSVALSGNTIYF
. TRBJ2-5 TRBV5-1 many TGCGCCAGCAGCCGACCTACTCAAGAGACCCAGTACTTC CASSRPTQETQYF
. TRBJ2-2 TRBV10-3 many TGTGCCATCAGTTCCCCGGGACTTCGAAACACCGGGGAGCTGTTTTTT CAISSPGLRNTGELFF
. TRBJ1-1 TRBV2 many TGTGCCAGCAGTGTTTACGGTCGGAACACTGAAGCTTTCTTT CASSVYGRNTEAFF
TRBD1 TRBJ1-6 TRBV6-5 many TGTGCCAGCAGTTACTCCTTGGACAGGGTGTTTCTGAATTCACCCCTCCACTTT CASSYSLDRVFLNSPLHF
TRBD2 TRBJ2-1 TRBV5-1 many TGCGCCAGCAGCTTGCCTAGCGGCCTTTCCTACAATGAGCAGTTCTTC CASSLPSGLSYNEQFF
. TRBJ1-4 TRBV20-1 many TGCAGTGCTAGAGATAGGGAAAAACTGTTTTTT CSARDREKLFF
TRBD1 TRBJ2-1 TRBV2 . TGTGCCAGCATTCGTCTACAGGGGGTCAATGAGCAGTTCTTC CASIRLQGVNEQFF
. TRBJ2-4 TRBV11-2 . TGTGCCAGCAGCTCCCTCTCAACAGGACGATTATCCAAAAACATTCAGTACTTC CASSSLSTGRLSKNIQYF
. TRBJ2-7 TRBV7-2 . TGTGCCAGCAGCTTCGCGCCAGGACTTTCCTACGAGCAGTACTTC CASSFAPGLSYEQYF
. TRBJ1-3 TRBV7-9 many TGTGCCAGCAGCGATGCATCTGGAAACACCATATATTTT CASSDASGNTIYF
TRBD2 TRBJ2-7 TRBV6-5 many TGTGCCAGCAGTTACCACCCTTTTGGAGCGGGGGCCTACGAGCAGTACTTC CASSYHPFGAGAYEQYF
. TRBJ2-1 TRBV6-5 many TGTGCCAGCTCATTCTCTGGACGGATATACAATGAGCAGTTCTTC CASSFSGRIYNEQFF
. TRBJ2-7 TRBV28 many TGTGCCAGCAGTCCACCACAGACCTACGAGCAGTACTTC CASSPPQTYEQYF